The entry below gives a single T cell receptor (beta chain) sequence along with its context. The data originate from a study of blood T cell repertoires in COVID-19. At the level of the study: The samples span acute and convalescent COVID-19 from the United States, Italy and Spain. Nucleic acid was either cDNA or gDNA, and it came from T cells, B-cell-depleted T cells, or PBMCs.

The CDR3 is 13 residues long. Germline CDR1 and CDR2: KGHSH and LQKENI. The ends lost 7 bases at V and 1 base at J; junction bases unmatched: 3. Under the authors' procedure: Amplifying reference gene primers gave estimates of nucleated cell counts. Sequencing used immunoSEQ multiplex PCR; TCRdb keeps in-frame clones, though not all of them. V and J calls and clone size are those listed in that table; D and trimming were worked out from the DNA. Counted here are about 260,000 clones, approximately 81% occurring once; the ten biggest clones make up 4.2%. The sample consisted of peripheral blood. The chain carries TRBV18 and TRBJ1-1, with 7 bases lining up with TRBD1. This clonotype was sampled from a man in his 60s with acute or convalescent COVID-19. The CDR3 DNA reads TGTGCCAGCTGTGGACAGGAGAACACTGAAGCTTTCTTT. Encoded protein: CASCGQENTEAFF.